Shown below are 10 T cell receptor beta chains from a single sample sequenced in a study of preoperative IRX-2 immunotherapy in early breast cancer (dated by TCRdb to between 2018 and 2020). Libraries were made using the immunoSEQ multiplex PCR assay. TCRdb provides this immuneACCESS table in a form limited to in-frame rearrangements. Some clones are lacking; in checked studies, under half of them reflect an unresolved V gene, and why the rest are absent is not known. This sample lists approximately 25,000 clones; about 75% were detected once. The ten largest clones add up to roughly 6.8% of the sample. This specimen's treatment or condition label, per the study, means: preoperative locoregional IRX-2 cytokine immunotherapy. The sample consisted of lymph node tissue, taken after IRX-2 immunotherapy. These receptor sequences come from a human donor with breast cancer.

This clone was observed a few times. The chain links TRBV19 to TRBJ2-5, with D perhaps matching TRBD1 (5 bases). The CDR3 totals 13 residues. Deletions cut 11 bases from V and 5 bases from J, with 18 bases between. Germline CDR1 reads LNHDA; CDR2 reads SQIVND (reference sequence). The CDR3 sequence: CAAASRGWETQYF. DNA of the CDR3: TGTGCCGCGGCAAGTAGGGGTTGGGAGACCCAGTACTTC.

In its sample, this clone is medium-sized. This chain connects TRBV11-3 to TRBJ2-6; D is undetermined. Germline-derived CDR1 and CDR2 are SGHNT and YENEEA. This CDR3 contains 16 residues. Trimming shortened V by 3 bases and J by 5 bases, and 14 bases separated the two germline ends. CDR3 DNA sequence: TGTGCCAGCAGCTTGGCCACGGGCGCTTGGGCCAACGTCCTGACTTTC. Residues: CASSLATGAWANVLTF.

This sequence joins TRBV7-1 and TRBJ2-3; D possibly corresponds to TRBD2 (6 bases). TRBV7-1 is an ORF, with its function uncertain. This CDR3 has 15 residues. Trimming shortened V by 5 bases and J by 7 bases, and 19 bases separated the two germline ends. CDR3 protein: CASSPSGSGGNTQYF. CDR3 nucleotides: TGTGCCAGCAGCCCTAGTGGGAGTGGAGGGAATACGCAGTATTTT.

This sequence joins TRBV11-3 and TRBJ1-3, with D maybe TRBD1 (6 bases). The V and J ends lost 4 bases and 0 bases respectively, with 10 bases between them. The CDR3 extends over 15 amino acids. Per germline, CDR1 SGHNT and CDR2 YENEEA. The CDR3 loop reads CASSSAGASGNTIYF. CDR3 bases: TGTGCCAGCAGCTCGGCAGGGGCCTCTGGAAACACCATATATTTT.

The gene calls are TRBV12-2 and TRBJ2-3; the D segment call TRBD1 is taken from the table without a DNA check. TRBV12-2 is a known pseudogene. The CDR3 runs to 16 residues. The CDR3 here is CASPPSGQGTTDTQYF. In nucleotides, the CDR3 is TGTGCCAGTCCCCCTAGCGGACAGGGGACCACAGATACGCAGTATTTT.

The chain joins TRBV12-5 to TRBJ2-5, with a weak D call TRBD2 (5 bases). This CDR3 spans 13 amino acids. Germline V gene data show CDR1 as LGHNT and CDR2 as FRNRAP. CDR3 bases: TGTGCCAGCAATGACCGGCTAGCAGAGACCCAGTACTTC. Translated, it gives CASNDRLAETQYF. The variable domain in full, with the rest retrieved from reference TRBV12-5 and TRBJ2-5, is DARVTQTPRHKVTEMGQEVTMRCQPILGHNTVFWYRQTMMQGLELLAYFRNRAPLDDSGMPKDRFSAEMPDATLATLKIQPSEPRDSAVYFCASNDRLAETQYFGPGTRLLVL.

V gene TRBV19 combines with J gene TRBJ1-2; D remains ambiguous. This CDR3 has 17 amino acids. CDR1 and CDR2 from the germline V gene are LNHDA and SQIVND (reference sequence). V was cut by 4 bases and J by 4 bases, with 22 bases left in between. This CDR3 reads CASSKGFPLSPSYGYTF. The DNA for the CDR3 is TGTGCCAGTAGTAAAGGGTTCCCTTTAAGCCCTTCCTATGGCTACACCTTC.

This clone was seen just once. The gene calls are TRBV25-1 and TRBJ2-7, with a tentative D call TRBD1 (5 bases). Germline V gene sequence: CDR1 MGHDK, CDR2 SYGVNS. Trimming cost V 3 bases and J 7 bases, with 16 bases left between them. This CDR3 region has 14 residues. CDR3 amino acids: CASSENGRAGEQYF. The DNA for the CDR3 is TGTGCCAGCAGTGAGAATGGCAGGGCAGGAGAGCAGTACTTC.

In this sample, this clone turned up a few times. V is TRBV1 and J is TRBJ1-1; the table's D call, TRBD1, has no DNA check behind it. TRBV1 is given as a pseudogene. The CDR3 consists of 14 residues. In DNA form, the CDR3 reads TGCGCCAGCAGCCAAGATCAGGGACAGGGTGAAGCTTTCTTT. This translates into CASSQDQGQGEAFF.

The rearrangement links TRBV14 to TRBJ2-3, with D unclear. The CDR3 sequence is 12 residues long. Germline CDR1 and CDR2: SGHDN and FVKESK. Trimming cost V 5 bases and J 2 bases, with 5 bases left between them. CDR3 DNA: TGTGCCAGCAGCGCATTCACAGATACGCAGTATTTT. This codes for CASSAFTDTQYF.